The TCR beta chain under discussion was sequenced for a study of blood T cell repertoires in COVID-19. Measured with immunoSEQ multiplex PCR; TCRdb has only the in-frame clones, and not every one. This table holds 45,000 to 55,000 clones, 75% to 90% found once. This clone was counted only a few times. The TCR sequence derives from a man between 60 and 70 years old with active COVID-19. Material for sequencing was peripheral blood.

CDR3 in DNA: TGTGCCAGCAGACCCCTAGCGGCACTCTACAATGAGCAGTTCTTC. This encodes CASRPLAALYNEQFF. The chain uses TRBV28 and TRBJ2-1; 7 nucleotides line up with TRBD2. V lost 6 bases, J lost 3 bases, and 8 bases stayed unmatched. Germline CDR1 reads MDHEN; CDR2 reads SYDVKM. This CDR3 comprises 15 residues.